Below are 20 T cell receptor beta chains sequenced from a single sample in a study of a mutant IDH1 vaccine in newly diagnosed glioma. Some clones are missing from TCRdb's copy, which holds only in-frame ones; the method was immunoSEQ multiplex PCR. The sample contains about 55,000 clones, 75% to 85% of which appear only once. Sample time point: week 23, last vaccination. Vaccination used 300 ug of mutant IDH1 20-mer peptide per dose, with topical imiquimod. No antigen has been assigned to these receptors. The sequencing used PBMCs, collected from a glioma patient whose treatment included an IDH1 peptide vaccine. The origin of the receptors is a man in his forties with glioma.

The rearrangement links TRBV30 to TRBJ1-6, with 7 bases fitting TRBD1. The CDR3 is 15 residues long. Losses at the gene ends were 4 bases for V and 4 bases for J; bases not matched to a gene: 7. Germline lookup yields CDR1 GTSNPN and CDR2 SVGIG (reference sequence). The CDR3 is CAWTFPGQYNSPLHF. The CDR3 nucleotides are TGTGCCTGGACCTTCCCGGGACAGTATAATTCACCCCTCCACTTT.

The V and J genes are TRBV13 and TRBJ2-2, with D uncertain. V lost 6 bases, J lost 0 bases, and 8 bases lay in between. The CDR3 has 14 residues. The germline CDR1 and CDR2 sequences are PRHDT and FYEKMQ (reference sequence). The CDR3 sequence: CASRGLANTGELFF. CDR3 nucleotides: TGTGCCAGCAGAGGGTTGGCGAACACCGGGGAGCTGTTTTTT.

This chain connects TRBV19 to TRBJ1-1; D uncertain. V dropped 3 bases and J dropped 8 bases, with 13 bases sitting between them. CDR1 is LNHDA, CDR2 SQIVND, per germline (reference sequence). The CDR3 is made up of 13 amino acids. The CDR3 nucleotides read TGTGCCAGTAGTATCGAGTCGGCAAAGGAAGCTTTCTTT. Residues: CASSIESAKEAFF. Supplemented by reference TRBV19 and TRBJ1-1, the full variable domain reads DGGITQSPKYLFRKEGQNVTLSCEQNLNHDAMYWYRQDPGQGLRLIYYSQIVNDFQKGDIAEGYSVSREKKESFPLTVTSAQKNPTAFYLCASSIESAKEAFFGQGTRLTVV.

This clone has only a few counts. The chain is built from TRBV7-9 and TRBJ1-2; D is ambiguous. CDR3 length equals 14 residues. The V end was cut by 2 bases, the J end by 6 bases, with 13 bases between. In germline, CDR1 is SEHNR, CDR2 FQNEAQ (reference sequence). The CDR3: CASSLSVGVHGYTF. The CDR3 nucleotides read TGTGCCAGCAGCTTATCCGTGGGTGTCCATGGCTACACCTTC.

This clone was seen just once. This chain uses TRBV6-5 with TRBJ2-2; the D is unclear. CDR1 and CDR2 (germline): MNHEY, SVGAGI. Trimming left V 6 bases short and J 9 bases short, with 14 bases between. This CDR3 has 13 amino acids. In nucleotides, the CDR3 is TGTGCCAGCAGAGGGCCTGGGGTCCGGGAGCTGTTTTTT. It encodes CASRGPGVRELFF.

The genes are TRBV6-5 and TRBJ1-1; D might be TRBD1 (5 bases). CDR1 is MNHEY and CDR2 is SVGAGI in the germline V gene. The CDR3 runs to 14 residues. Trimming pared 0 bases from V and 1 base from J, leaving 6 bases between. CDR3 coding DNA: TGTGCCAGCAGTTACTCCGGGGCGAACACTGAAGCTTTCTTT. Protein sequence: CASSYSGANTEAFF.

The J gene is TRBJ1-1, the V gene TRBV30, with no clear D. The ends were cut back, 5 bases at V and 1 base at J, with 14 bases in the middle. Germline CDR1 is GTSNPN and CDR2 is SVGIG (reference sequence). The CDR3 extends over 14 amino acids. As DNA, the CDR3 is TGTGCCTGGGGTAGAGGCCTCTGGAACACTGAAGCTTTCTTT. Translated, it gives CAWGRGLWNTEAFF.

This clone has more than one count but fewer than ten. The rearrangement joins TRBV30 to TRBJ2-5; TRBD2 matches at 7 bases. The V and J ends lost 1 base and 2 bases, in that order; junction bases with no gene match: 7. Germline V gene sequence: CDR1 GTSNPN, CDR2 SVGIG (reference sequence). This CDR3 comprises 15 residues. In nucleotides, the CDR3 is TGTGCCTGGAGTGATAAGGGGAGGGGTCAAGAGACCCAGTACTTC. Protein: CAWSDKGRGQETQYF.

This sequence joins TRBV5-1 and TRBJ2-3; TRBD1 matches at 9 bases. The CDR3 extends over 16 amino acids. Germline assignment: CDR1 SGHRS and CDR2 YFSETQ. V dropped 4 bases and J dropped 3; count of bases not matched to a gene: 9. For the CDR3, the DNA is TGCGCCAGCAGCCGCACCGGGACAGGGTTGACAGATACGCAGTATTTT. Translated: CASSRTGTGLTDTQYF.

V gene TRBV6-5 combines with J gene TRBJ1-1; tentative D call: TRBD1 (5 bases). V was pared by 7 bases and J by 1 base, with 10 bases between. The CDR3 covers 13 residues. In germline, CDR1 is MNHEY, CDR2 SVGAGI. In DNA form, the CDR3 reads TGTGCCAGCACCGTGGGGGGGAACACTGAAGCTTTCTTT. Its translation is CASTVGGNTEAFF.

J is TRBJ2-7 and V is TRBV12-5, with 7 nucleotides matching TRBD2. CDR3 length equals 15 residues. The trim removed 2 bases at V and 5 bases at J, leaving 9 bases unmatched. The germline V gene has CDR1 LGHNT and CDR2 FRNRAP. The CDR3 nucleotides read TGTGCTAGTGGTTTGTCCGGGGGGTTAGTCGACGAGCAGTACTTC. It is translated as CASGLSGGLVDEQYF.

The chain combines TRBV12-1 with TRBJ1-1. TRBV12-1 is described as a pseudogene. The CDR3 covers 14 residues. The CDR3: CASSIQGRDTEAFF. DNA for the CDR3: TGTGCCAGCAGCATCCAGGGGAGGGACACTGAAGCTTTCTTT.

This rearrangement joins TRBV10-3 to TRBJ2-5, with 9 bases matching TRBD1. V shed 3 bases, J shed 7 bases, and the junction held 12 bases outside the gene matches. Germline V lookup: CDR1 ENHRY, CDR2 SYGVKD. The CDR3 consists of 16 residues. CDR3 loop: CAISDHADRGEGTQYF. The CDR3 nucleotides read TGTGCCATCAGTGACCACGCTGACAGGGGGGAAGGGACCCAGTACTTC.

V gene TRBV7-9 combines with J gene TRBJ2-3, with TRBD2 as a possible D gene (5 bases). Germline CDR1 is SEHNR and CDR2 is FQNEAQ (reference sequence). This CDR3 has 14 amino acids. Trimming took 5 bases from V and 5 from J, leaving 14 bases between them. In DNA form, the CDR3 reads TGTGCCAGCAGCGAATCTAGCCCCGTAGATACGCAGTATTTT. Protein sequence: CASSESSPVDTQYF.

The gene calls are TRBV10-3 and TRBJ1-5; a possible D gene is TRBD1 (5 bases). The CDR3 has 15 amino acids. The germline gives CDR1 ENHRY, CDR2 SYGVKD. V gave up 0 bases and J gave up 6 bases, with 12 bases separating them. CDR3 in DNA: TGTGCCATCAGTGAGTCCAGGGCGGGGGTTCAGCCCCAGCATTTT. Its translation is CAISESRAGVQPQHF.

This clone was seen only once. The chain joins TRBV13 to TRBJ1-2; D possibly corresponds to TRBD1 (5 bases). The CDR3 loop spans 13 amino acids. CDR1 and CDR2 (germline): PRHDT, FYEKMQ (reference sequence). Trimming pared 3 bases from V and 2 bases from J, leaving 7 bases between. The CDR3 nucleotides read TGTGCCAGCAGCTTTCAGGGAAACTATGGCTACACCTTC. Its translation is CASSFQGNYGYTF.

This clone was seen a few times. This rearrangement joins TRBV5-1 to TRBJ2-7, with TRBD2 matching 15 bases. Germline V gene data show CDR1 as SGHRS and CDR2 as YFSETQ. This CDR3 is 18 amino acids long. The V and J ends lost 1 base and 3 bases, in that order; junction bases with no gene match: 8. CDR3 sequence reads: CASSLLPGTSGGNYEQYF. The CDR3 bases are TGCGCCAGCAGCTTGTTGCCGGGGACTAGCGGGGGGAACTACGAGCAGTACTTC.

This chain connects TRBV9 to TRBJ2-7, with TRBD1 identical over 8 bases. The CDR3 is 13 amino acids. The trim removed 4 bases at V and 2 bases at J, leaving 2 bases unmatched. CDR1 is SGDLS, CDR2 YYNGEE, per germline. The CDR3 DNA follows: TGTGCCAGCAGCTCACAGGGGGCCTACGAGCAGTACTTC. Translated, it gives CASSSQGAYEQYF.

This chain's CDR3 is CASSLGQGETQYF. The CDR3 DNA sequence: TGTGCCAGCAGCTTGGGACAGGGGGAGACCCAGTACTTC. The V call is TRBV5-4, the J call TRBJ2-5; 8 positions agree with TRBD1. Trimming cost V 0 bases and J 5 bases; bases outside gene matches: 0. Germline V gene lookup returns CDR1 SGHNT and CDR2 YYREEE (reference sequence). This CDR3 is 13 amino acids long.

The chain is built from TRBV5-6 and TRBJ1-6; D not certain. The CDR3 is 14 amino acids. Germline V gives CDR1 SGHDT, CDR2 YYEEEE. Trimming took off 5 bases at V and 6 bases at J, with 12 bases between the two ends. CDR3: CASSGGTTNSPLHF. The DNA of the CDR3 is TGTGCCAGCAGTGGAGGAACTACTAATTCACCCCTCCACTTT.